Below, 7 T cell receptor beta chains from the same sample are listed, as sequenced in a study of T-cell reconstitution after alpha-beta-depleted transplantation in children. Construction of the TCRbeta library involved unique molecular identifiers. TCRdb called the PCR reads again in MiXCR, with one record for every CDR3 protein. The repertoire holds about 300,000 distinct CDR3 sequences, with just over 7.5% as singletons. Study-wide findings and caveats: T-cell counts and diversity were attributed mostly to newly produced T cells one year after transplant.

These TCRs are of unknown antigen specificity. Sequencing was performed on peripheral blood, taken 360 days after TCRalphabeta/CD19-depleted stem cell transplant. The receptor source for this set is a female patient aged 2-9 years who had a stem cell transplant for Fanconi anemia, so the T cells may come from the graft donor.

The gene calls are TRBV19 and TRBJ1-2; D gene unclear. Germline assignment: CDR1 LNHDA and CDR2 SQIVND (reference sequence). V shed 3 bases and J shed 8 bases, with 10 bases lying between them. The CDR3 has 12 amino acids. CDR3 protein: CASSIVGKGYTF. The CDR3 DNA sequence: TGTGCCAGTAGTATCGTCGGGAAAGGCTACACCTTC.

This clonotype has only one observation. Given a much more abundant clone one base away, this may be a read error. The chain couples TRBV12-3 or TRBV12-4 to TRBJ1-1; D possibly corresponds to TRBD1 (6 bases). This CDR3 has 14 residues. With 7 bases removed from V and 7 bases from J, the gap between germline ends came to 19 bases. CDR3 DNA: TGTGCCAGCAACCTAGGGGGTGCGTACATTGAAGCTTTCTTT. This encodes CASNLGGAYIEAFF.

In the case of this clonotype: The CDR3 does not close with the conserved phenylalanine or tryptophan, likely indicating a read error. The limits of the CDR3 on the DNA are not certain, so only TCRdb's listed CDR3 is given. The chain links TRBV5-1 to TRBJ2-1; TRBD2 reflects the table's D call only, with no check against the DNA. The CDR3 is 14 amino acids in total, end residues counted. From germline, CDR1 is SGHRS and CDR2 YFSETQ. The CDR3 protein is CASSLEGSGGSRGI.

This clonotype was observed a handful of times. The chain employs TRBV28 and TRBJ2-7; a possible D gene is TRBD1 (6 bases). Between the trimmed V and J ends, which lost 6 bases and 6 bases, there was a span of 18 bases. Looked up from germline, CDR1 is MDHEN and CDR2 is SYDVKM. This CDR3 has 14 amino acids. The CDR3 sequence is CASRTLTGLVEQYF. As DNA, the CDR3 is TGTGCCAGCAGAACTTTGACAGGCTTGGTCGAGCAGTACTTC.

The chain is built from TRBV28 and TRBJ2-1, with TRBD2 identical over 8 bases. The CDR3 spans 16 residues. The germline V gene encodes CDR1 MDHEN and CDR2 SYDVKM. The V segment lost 5 bases and the J segment 5 bases; nucleotides outside the gene matches: 11. The CDR3 DNA reads as TGTGCCAGCAGTGGGGCCTCGGGGGGGGACCACAATGAGCAGTTCTTC. Its translation: CASSGASGGDHNEQFF.

The table lists this clonotype with a few counts. At one end the junction does not follow the germline gene, possibly because of a read error. This chain links TRBV3-1 with TRBJ1-5; D may be TRBD1 (5 bases). This CDR3 contains 16 residues. Germline CDR1 is LGHDT and CDR2 is YNNKEL (reference sequence). CDR3 region: CACSQESPTVGQPQHF. In DNA, the CDR3 is TGTGCCTGCAGCCAAGAGTCGCCGACAGTGGGGCAGCCCCAGCATTTT.

This clonotype was counted between two and nine times. V is TRBV7-2 and J is TRBJ2-1; 15 positions agree with TRBD2. CDR1 and CDR2 (germline): SGHTA, FQGNSA. V trimming: 5 bases; J trimming: 7 bases; junction bases outside the gene matches: 9. CDR3 length: 17 residues. CDR3 residues: CASSPRTSGGAWNEQFF. DNA for the CDR3: TGTGCCAGCAGCCCCCGGACTAGCGGGGGGGCGTGGAATGAGCAGTTCTTC.